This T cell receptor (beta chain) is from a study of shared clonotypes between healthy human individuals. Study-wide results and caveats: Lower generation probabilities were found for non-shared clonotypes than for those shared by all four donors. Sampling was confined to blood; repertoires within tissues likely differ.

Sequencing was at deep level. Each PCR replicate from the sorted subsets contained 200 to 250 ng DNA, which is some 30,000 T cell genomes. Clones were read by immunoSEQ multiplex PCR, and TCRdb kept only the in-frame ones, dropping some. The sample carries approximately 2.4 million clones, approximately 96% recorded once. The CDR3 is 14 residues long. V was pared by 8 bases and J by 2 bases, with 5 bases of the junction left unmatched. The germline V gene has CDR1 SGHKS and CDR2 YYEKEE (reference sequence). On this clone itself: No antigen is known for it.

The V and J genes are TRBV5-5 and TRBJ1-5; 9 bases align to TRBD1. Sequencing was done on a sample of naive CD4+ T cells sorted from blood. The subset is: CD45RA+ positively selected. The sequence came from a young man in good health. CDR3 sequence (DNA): TGTGCCAGTTCAACAGGGGGCGGCAATCAGCCCCAGCATTTT. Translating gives CASSTGGGNQPQHF.